A single sample is the source of the 19 T cell receptor beta chains below, sequenced in a study of response to subunit inactivated influenza vaccine. TCRdb passed the RT-PCR reads through MiXCR, listing each CDR3 protein once. The sample lists over 750,000 distinct CDR3 sequences; approximately 21% were seen once. The sample in question was PBMCs from blood, obtained about 5 days after vaccination. Receptors originate from a man over 45 who received an inactivated influenza vaccine.

This clonotype came up many times. The rearrangement joins TRBV12-3 or TRBV12-4 to TRBJ2-5; no definite D call. The CDR3 sequence is 13 residues long. V shed 3 bases and J shed 4 bases, with 9 bases lying between them. The CDR3 region is CASSLRSAETQYF. The CDR3 region has the DNA TGTGCCAGCAGTTTGAGGAGCGCAGAGACCCAGTACTTC.

J is TRBJ2-2 and V is TRBV12-3 or TRBV12-4; TRBD1 aligns across 8 bases. J lost 4 bases, V lost 0 bases, and 1 base had no gene match. CDR3 length equals 15 residues. The CDR3 here is CASSLATGVTGELFF. Written as DNA, the CDR3 is TGTGCCAGCAGTTTAGCGACAGGGGTCACCGGGGAGCTGTTTTTT.

The chain carries TRBV11-3 and TRBJ2-6, with a weak D call TRBD1 (6 bases). The V gene's germline CDR1 is SGHNT and CDR2 YENEEA. With 5 bases removed from V and 2 bases from J, the gap between germline ends came to 10 bases. The CDR3 is made up of 15 amino acids. DNA of the CDR3: TGTGCCAGCAGCATGGGACAACCTGGGGCCAACGTCCTGACTTTC. This encodes CASSMGQPGANVLTF.

This chain's CDR3 is CASSEGGDGYTF. CDR3 bases: TGTGCCAGCAGTGAAGGGGGGGATGGCTACACCTTC. V is TRBV2 and J is TRBJ1-2; possible D gene TRBD1, 5 bases. The V gene lost 1 base and the J gene lost 6 bases, with 6 bases spanning the gap. CDR1 and CDR2 from the germline V gene are SNHLY and FYNNEI. CDR3 length: 12 amino acids.

V usage is TRBV11-2 and J usage is TRBJ2-7; D is undetermined. This CDR3 contains 15 residues. V was clipped by 2 bases and J by 0 bases, with 11 bases between them. The germline V gene encodes CDR1 SGHAT and CDR2 FQNNGV. Written as DNA, the CDR3 is TGTGCCAGCAGCTTACCAAGGAAGAGCTCCTACGAGCAGTACTTC. This codes for CASSLPRKSSYEQYF.

This clonotype was observed a few times. The chain couples TRBV5-6 to TRBJ2-1; TRBD2 matches 8 bases. The CDR3 covers 14 residues. Germline CDR1 SGHDT, CDR2 YYEEEE. The V and J ends lost 5 bases and 6 bases, in that order; junction bases with no gene match: 7. In DNA form, the CDR3 reads TGTGCCAGCAGACCCGCGGGGGGCTCCAATGAGCAGTTCTTC. It specifies CASRPAGGSNEQFF.

This clonotype occurred a few times. The chain joins TRBV27 to TRBJ2-7; no definite D call. Germline V CDR1 and CDR2: MNHEY, SMNVEV (reference sequence). V shed 3 bases and J shed 6 bases, with 18 bases lying between them. CDR3 size: 15 residues. CDR3 loop: CASSLLKNGPLEQYF. The CDR3 region has the DNA TGTGCCAGCAGTTTGCTGAAAAACGGTCCGCTCGAGCAGTACTTC.

In this sample, this clonotype turned up many times. This chain connects TRBV20-1 to TRBJ2-7; 12 bases fit TRBD2. This CDR3 comprises 14 residues. Germline V gene sequence: CDR1 DFQATT, CDR2 SNEGSKA (reference sequence). J gave up 2 bases and V 4 bases, and 3 bases lay outside the gene matches. CDR3 nucleotides: TGCAGTGCTACAGGACTAGCGGGAACCTACGAGCAGTACTTC. As protein: CSATGLAGTYEQYF.

The chain is built from TRBV11-2 and TRBJ2-1; TRBD2 agrees at 10 bases. V gave up 4 bases and J gave up 2 bases; unmatched junction bases: 14. The CDR3 is 19 residues long. Germline loops: CDR1 SGHAT, CDR2 FQNNGV. The CDR3 protein is CASSWGLAGAKVPYNEQFF. Written as DNA, the CDR3 is TGTGCCAGCAGCTGGGGGCTAGCGGGGGCCAAGGTCCCCTACAATGAGCAGTTCTTC.

This clonotype was detected many times. CDR3 amino acids: CASSSSTSFNEQFF. In nucleotides, the CDR3 is TGTGCCAGCAGTTCCTCGACTAGTTTCAATGAGCAGTTCTTC. The genes are TRBV12-3 or TRBV12-4 and TRBJ2-1; possible D gene TRBD2, 6 bases. The V and J ends lost 4 bases and 6 bases respectively, with 13 bases between them. The CDR3 has 14 residues.

This clonotype was seen a handful of times. The J gene is TRBJ2-7, the V gene TRBV29-1, with D tentatively TRBD2 (6 bases). The CDR3 spans 13 residues. CDR1 and CDR2 (germline): SQVTM, ANQGSEA. Trimming removed 2 bases at V and 6 bases at J, with 14 bases between. CDR3 loop: CSVETAGGFEQYF. Written as DNA, the CDR3 is TGCAGCGTTGAAACTGCTGGAGGGTTCGAGCAGTACTTC.

The sample holds many counts of this clonotype. CDR3 in amino acids: CASSPFWAGLDEQFF. The CDR3 DNA reads TGCGCCAGCAGCCCTTTTTGGGCAGGGCTTGACGAGCAGTTCTTC. V usage is TRBV5-1 and J usage is TRBJ2-1; tentative D call: TRBD1 (5 bases). Germline CDR1 and CDR2: SGHRS and YFSETQ. V lost 4 bases, J lost 10 bases, and 21 bases lay in between. This CDR3 is built from 15 residues.

The CDR3 sequence is CASSTSTGGQFYNEQFF. The CDR3 region has the DNA TGTGCCAGCAGCACCTCCACGGGGGGACAGTTCTACAATGAGCAGTTCTTC. The J gene is TRBJ2-1, the V gene TRBV7-6; possibly TRBD1 or TRBD2 for D (7 bases each). The CDR3 is made up of 17 amino acids. The V and J ends lost 5 bases and 3 bases respectively, with 20 bases between them. Germline lookup yields CDR1 SGHVS and CDR2 FNYEAQ.

The genes are TRBV4-3 and TRBJ1-6, with a possible D match to TRBD1 (5 bases). Germline assignment: CDR1 LGHNA and CDR2 YSLEER. V was shortened by 2 bases and J by 7 bases, with 9 bases between the two germline ends. This CDR3 has 14 residues. The CDR3 reads CASSQQGGNSPLHF. DNA of the CDR3: TGCGCCAGCAGCCAACAGGGAGGGAATTCACCCCTCCACTTT.

This CDR3 is CASSALTGWQTQYF. As DNA, the CDR3 is TGTGCCAGCAGCGCCCTTACAGGTTGGCAGACCCAGTACTTC. The gene calls are TRBV7-6 and TRBJ2-5; D possibly corresponds to TRBD1 (5 bases). Germline V gene lookup returns CDR1 SGHVS and CDR2 FNYEAQ. V lost 5 bases to trimming and J lost 6 bases, with 16 bases between them. The CDR3 has 14 residues.

This clonotype has a handful of counts. This rearrangement joins TRBV6-1 to TRBJ1-1, with 8 bases fitting TRBD1. CDR1 and CDR2 (germline): MNHNS, SASEGT. The CDR3 is made up of 12 amino acids. V was clipped by 7 bases and J by 4 bases; unmatched bases: 2. DNA for the CDR3: TGTGCCAGCATCCAGGGGGCCACTGAAGCTTTCTTT. Residues: CASIQGATEAFF.

In its sample, this clonotype was seen a few times. The rearrangement joins TRBV20-1 to TRBJ2-7, with TRBD2 identical over 15 bases. Germline-derived CDR1 and CDR2 are DFQATT and SNEGSKA (reference sequence). Germline trimming cut 6 bases from V and 3 bases from J; bases unmatched to any gene: 6. The CDR3 sequence is 15 residues long. The DNA of the CDR3 is TGCAGTGCCACAGGACTAGCGGGAGGGTTCTACGAGCAGTACTTC. This translates into CSATGLAGGFYEQYF.

The V call is TRBV2, the J call TRBJ2-1, with D possibly TRBD2 on 5 matching bases. The V and J ends lost 1 base and 1 base respectively, with 8 bases between them. The germline CDR1 and CDR2 sequences are SNHLY and FYNNEI. The CDR3 has 15 residues. The CDR3 coding sequence is TGTGCCAGCAGTGAAGGTCGGGGATCCTACAATGAGCAGTTCTTC. The encoded protein is CASSEGRGSYNEQFF. Using reference TRBV2 and TRBJ2-1 for the parts outside the CDR3, the full variable domain is EPEVTQTPSHQVTQMGQEVILRCVPISNHLYFYWYRQILGQKVEFLVSFYNNEISEKSEIFDDQFSVERPDGSNFTLKIRSTKLEDSAMYFCASSEGRGSYNEQFFGPGTRLTVL.

The chain has TRBV20-1 and TRBJ1-2, with unresolved D. Germline V gives CDR1 DFQATT, CDR2 SNEGSKA (reference sequence). The germline V and J ends were trimmed by 5 bases and 7 bases, with 17 bases remaining between them. The CDR3 contains 13 residues. CDR3 bases: TGCAGTGCTGGCCAGACCAGGTTTTCTGGCTACACCTTC. Translated: CSAGQTRFSGYTF.